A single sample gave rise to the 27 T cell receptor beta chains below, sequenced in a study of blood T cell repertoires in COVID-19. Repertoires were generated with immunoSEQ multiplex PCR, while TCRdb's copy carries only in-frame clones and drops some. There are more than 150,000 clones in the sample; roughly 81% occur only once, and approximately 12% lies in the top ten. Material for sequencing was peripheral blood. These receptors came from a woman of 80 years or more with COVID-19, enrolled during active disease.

The CDR3 region is CASSSRQGRVYYEQYF. In DNA, the CDR3 is TGTGCCAGCAGCTCTCGACAGGGGAGGGTATACTACGAGCAGTACTTC. The V gene is TRBV7-8, the J gene TRBJ2-7; the D gene is possibly TRBD1 (8 bases). Trimming pared 4 bases from V and 3 bases from J, leaving 19 bases between. Germline V gene data show CDR1 as SGHVS and CDR2 as FQNEAQ. The CDR3 sequence is 16 residues long.

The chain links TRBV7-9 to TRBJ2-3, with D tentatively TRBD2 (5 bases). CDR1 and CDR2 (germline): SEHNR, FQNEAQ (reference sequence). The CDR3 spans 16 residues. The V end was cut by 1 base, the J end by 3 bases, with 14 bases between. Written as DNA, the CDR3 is TGTGCCAGCAGCTTAGGATGGGAGATTGGGACAGATACGCAGTATTTT. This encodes CASSLGWEIGTDTQYF.

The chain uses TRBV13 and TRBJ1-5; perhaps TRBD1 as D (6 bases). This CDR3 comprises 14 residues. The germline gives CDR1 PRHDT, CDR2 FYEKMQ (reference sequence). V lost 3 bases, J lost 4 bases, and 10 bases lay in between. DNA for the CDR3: TGTGCCAGCAGCTTCGGGGGGCGAAATCAGCCCCAGCATTTT. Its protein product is CASSFGGRNQPQHF. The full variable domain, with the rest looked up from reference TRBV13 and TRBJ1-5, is AAGVIQSPRHLIKEKRETATLKCYPIPRHDTVYWYQQGPGQDPQFLISFYEKMQSDKGSIPDRFSAQQFSDYHSELNMSSLELGDSALYFCASSFGGRNQPQHFGDGTRLSIL.

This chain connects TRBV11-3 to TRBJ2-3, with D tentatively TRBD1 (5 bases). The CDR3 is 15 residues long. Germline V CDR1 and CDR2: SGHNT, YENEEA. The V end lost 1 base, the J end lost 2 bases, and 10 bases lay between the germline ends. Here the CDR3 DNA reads TGTGCCAGCAGCTTAGGCGGCAGGGCCACAGATACGCAGTATTTT. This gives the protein CASSLGGRATDTQYF.

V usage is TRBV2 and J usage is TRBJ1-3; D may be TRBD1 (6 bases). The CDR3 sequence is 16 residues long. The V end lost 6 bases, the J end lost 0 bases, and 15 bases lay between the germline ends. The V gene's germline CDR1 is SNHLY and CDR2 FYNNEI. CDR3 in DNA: TGTGCCAGCAGGCAGGCGACAGGAGCCTCTGGAAACACCATATATTTT. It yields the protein CASRQATGASGNTIYF. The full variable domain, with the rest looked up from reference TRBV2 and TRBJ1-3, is EPEVTQTPSHQVTQMGQEVILRCVPISNHLYFYWYRQILGQKVEFLVSFYNNEISEKSEIFDDQFSVERPDGSNFTLKIRSTKLEDSAMYFCASRQATGASGNTIYFGEGSWLTVV.

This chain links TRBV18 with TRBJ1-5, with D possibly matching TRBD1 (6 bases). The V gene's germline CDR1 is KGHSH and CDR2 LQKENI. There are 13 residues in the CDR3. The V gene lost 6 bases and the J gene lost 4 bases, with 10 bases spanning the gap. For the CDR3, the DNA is TGTGCCAGCTCTACACAGGGAAATCAGCCCCAGCATTTT. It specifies CASSTQGNQPQHF.

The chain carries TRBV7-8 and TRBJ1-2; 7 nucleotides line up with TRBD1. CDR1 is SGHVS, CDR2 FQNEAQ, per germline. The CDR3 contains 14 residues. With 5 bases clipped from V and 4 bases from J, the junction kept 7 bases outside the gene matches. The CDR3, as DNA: TGTGCCAGCAGCCGCGGGGGGGACAGCTATGGCTACACCTTC. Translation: CASSRGGDSYGYTF.

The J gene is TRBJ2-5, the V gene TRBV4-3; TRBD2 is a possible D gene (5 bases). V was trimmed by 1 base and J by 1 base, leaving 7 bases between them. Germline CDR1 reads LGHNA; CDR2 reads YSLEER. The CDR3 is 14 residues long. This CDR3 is CASSQGRFQETQYF. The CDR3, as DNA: TGCGCCAGCAGCCAAGGGAGGTTCCAAGAGACCCAGTACTTC.

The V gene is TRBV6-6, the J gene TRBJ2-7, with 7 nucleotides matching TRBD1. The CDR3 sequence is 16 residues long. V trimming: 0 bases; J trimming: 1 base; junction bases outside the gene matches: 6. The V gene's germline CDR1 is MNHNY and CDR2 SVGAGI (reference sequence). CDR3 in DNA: TGTGCCAGCAGTTACTCGGGACAGCATTATTCCTACGAGCAGTACTTC. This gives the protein CASSYSGQHYSYEQYF.

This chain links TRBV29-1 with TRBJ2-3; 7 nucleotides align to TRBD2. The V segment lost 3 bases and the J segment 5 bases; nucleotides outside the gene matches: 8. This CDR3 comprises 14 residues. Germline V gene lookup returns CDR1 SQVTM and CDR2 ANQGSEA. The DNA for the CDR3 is TGCAGCGTTGAGGGAGGGGTAGAGGTAGATACGCAGTATTTT. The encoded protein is CSVEGGVEVDTQYF.

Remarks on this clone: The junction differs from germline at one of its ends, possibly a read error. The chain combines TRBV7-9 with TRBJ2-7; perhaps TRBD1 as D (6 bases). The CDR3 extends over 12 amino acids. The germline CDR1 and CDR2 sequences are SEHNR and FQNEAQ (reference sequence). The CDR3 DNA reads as TGTGCCAGCAGCCAATCGATCGGACAGTATCACTTC. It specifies CASSQSIGQYHF.

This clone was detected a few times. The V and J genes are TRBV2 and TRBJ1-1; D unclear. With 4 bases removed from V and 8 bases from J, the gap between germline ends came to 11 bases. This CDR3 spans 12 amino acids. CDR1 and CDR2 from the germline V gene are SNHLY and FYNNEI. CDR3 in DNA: TGTGCCAGCAGTGCGTATTCGACAGAAGCTTTCTTT. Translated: CASSAYSTEAFF.

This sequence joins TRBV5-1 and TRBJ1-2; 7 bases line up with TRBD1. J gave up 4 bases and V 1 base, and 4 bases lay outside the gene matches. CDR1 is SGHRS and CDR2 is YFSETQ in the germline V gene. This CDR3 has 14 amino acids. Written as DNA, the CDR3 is TGCGCCAGCAGCTTGCGAGGGGGCGGCTATGGCTACACCTTC. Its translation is CASSLRGGGYGYTF.

The CDR3 DNA sequence: TGTGCCAGCAGTTACAGGGGGTTAGGGGGAGATACGCAGTATTTT. Its protein product is CASSYRGLGGDTQYF. The chain carries TRBV6-6 and TRBJ2-3, with D perhaps matching TRBD1 (6 bases). Trimming pared 2 bases from V and 5 bases from J, leaving 14 bases between. CDR3 size: 15 residues. Germline CDR1 MNHNY, CDR2 SVGAGI (reference sequence).

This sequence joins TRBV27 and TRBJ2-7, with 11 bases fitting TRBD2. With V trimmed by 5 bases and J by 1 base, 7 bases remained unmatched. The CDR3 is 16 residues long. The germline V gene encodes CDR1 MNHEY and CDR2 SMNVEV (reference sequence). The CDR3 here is CASSALIAGGSYEQYF. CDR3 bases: TGTGCCAGCAGTGCGCTTATAGCGGGAGGGTCCTACGAGCAGTACTTC.

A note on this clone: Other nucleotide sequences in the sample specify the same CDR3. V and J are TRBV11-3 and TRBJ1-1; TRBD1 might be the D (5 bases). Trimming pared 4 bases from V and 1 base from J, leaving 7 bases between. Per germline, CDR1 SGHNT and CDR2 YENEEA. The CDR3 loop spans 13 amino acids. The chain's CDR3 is CASSYQGNTEAFF. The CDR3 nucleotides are TGTGCCAGCAGCTACCAGGGGAACACTGAAGCTTTCTTT.

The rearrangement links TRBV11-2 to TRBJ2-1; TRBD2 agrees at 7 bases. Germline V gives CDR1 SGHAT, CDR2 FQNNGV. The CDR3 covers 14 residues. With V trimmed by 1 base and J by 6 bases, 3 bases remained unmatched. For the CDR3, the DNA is TGTGCCAGCAGCTTAGGAACTAGCGCCAATGAGCAGTTCTTC. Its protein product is CASSLGTSANEQFF.

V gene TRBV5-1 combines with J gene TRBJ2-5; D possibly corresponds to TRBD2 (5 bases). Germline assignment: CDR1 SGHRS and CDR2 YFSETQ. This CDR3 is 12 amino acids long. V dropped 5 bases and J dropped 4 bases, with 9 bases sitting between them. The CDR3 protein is CASSSLAETQYF. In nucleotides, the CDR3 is TGCGCCAGCAGTTCCCTAGCAGAGACCCAGTACTTC.

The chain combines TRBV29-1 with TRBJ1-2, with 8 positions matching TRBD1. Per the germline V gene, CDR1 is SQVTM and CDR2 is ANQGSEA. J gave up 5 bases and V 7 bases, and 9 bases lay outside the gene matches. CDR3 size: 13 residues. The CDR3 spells CSGGQGGLYGYTF. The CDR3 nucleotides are TGCAGCGGTGGACAGGGAGGTTTATATGGCTACACCTTC.

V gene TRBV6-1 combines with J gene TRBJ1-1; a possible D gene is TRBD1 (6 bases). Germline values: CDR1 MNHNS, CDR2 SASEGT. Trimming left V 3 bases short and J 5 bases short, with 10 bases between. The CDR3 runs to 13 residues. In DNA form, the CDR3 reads TGTGCCAGCAGTGATAAGGGGGAAACTGAAGCTTTCTTT. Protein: CASSDKGETEAFF.

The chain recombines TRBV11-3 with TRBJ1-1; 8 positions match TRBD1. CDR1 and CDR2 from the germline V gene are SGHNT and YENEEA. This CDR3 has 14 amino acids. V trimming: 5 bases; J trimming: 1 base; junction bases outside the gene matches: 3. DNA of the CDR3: TGTGCCAGCAGCCGGGGACAGGCGAACACTGAAGCTTTCTTT. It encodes CASSRGQANTEAFF.

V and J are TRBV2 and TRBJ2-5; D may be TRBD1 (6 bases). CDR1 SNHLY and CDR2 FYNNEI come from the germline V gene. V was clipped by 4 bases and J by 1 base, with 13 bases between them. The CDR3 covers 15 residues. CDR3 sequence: CASSATRQVQETQYF. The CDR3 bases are TGTGCCAGCAGTGCCACACGACAGGTCCAAGAGACCCAGTACTTC.

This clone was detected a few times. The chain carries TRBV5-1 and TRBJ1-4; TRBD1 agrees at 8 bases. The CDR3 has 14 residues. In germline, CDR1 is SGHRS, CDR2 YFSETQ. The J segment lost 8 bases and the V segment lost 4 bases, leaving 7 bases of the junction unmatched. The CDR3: CASSARQGKEKLFF. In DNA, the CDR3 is TGCGCCAGCAGCGCCAGACAGGGGAAGGAAAAACTGTTTTTT.

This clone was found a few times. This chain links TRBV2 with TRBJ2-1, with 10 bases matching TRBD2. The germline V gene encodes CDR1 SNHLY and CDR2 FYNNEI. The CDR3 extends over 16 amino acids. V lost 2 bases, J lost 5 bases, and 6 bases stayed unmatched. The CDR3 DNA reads TGTGCCAGCAGTGAAAAGGCTAGCGGGGGAGACAATGAGCAGTTCTTC. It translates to CASSEKASGGDNEQFF.

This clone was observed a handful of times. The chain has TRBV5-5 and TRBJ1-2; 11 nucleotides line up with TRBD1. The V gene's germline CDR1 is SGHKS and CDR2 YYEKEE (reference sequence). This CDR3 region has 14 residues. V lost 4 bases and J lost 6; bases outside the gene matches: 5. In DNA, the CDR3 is TGTGCCAGCAGCGGGACAGGGGGTAAGGATGGCTACACCTTC. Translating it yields CASSGTGGKDGYTF.

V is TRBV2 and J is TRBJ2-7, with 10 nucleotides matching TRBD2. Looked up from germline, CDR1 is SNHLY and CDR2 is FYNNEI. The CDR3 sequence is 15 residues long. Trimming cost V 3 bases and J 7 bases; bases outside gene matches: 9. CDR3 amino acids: CASSENRGLASEQYF. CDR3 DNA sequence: TGTGCCAGCAGTGAGAACAGGGGACTAGCGTCTGAGCAGTACTTC.

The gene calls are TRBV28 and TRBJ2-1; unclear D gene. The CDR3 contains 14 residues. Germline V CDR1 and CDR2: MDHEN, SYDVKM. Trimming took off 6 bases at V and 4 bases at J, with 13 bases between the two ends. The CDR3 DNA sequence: TGTGCCAGCAGCCCCCTCGTCGAGTACAATGAGCAGTTCTTC. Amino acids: CASSPLVEYNEQFF.